A selection of T cell receptor beta chains follows, all from one sample in a study of T cells expressing NK-cell markers. TCRdb re-analyzed the 5' RACE reads; it lists each CDR3 protein once, without DNA. The record lists 500,000 to 700,000 distinct CDR3 sequences, of which the ten most abundant hold approximately 3.6%. The sample comprised blood T cells: a sorted CD56 or NKG2C T cell subset, CD4+ or CD8+ T cells, or bulk PBMC T cells (not recorded which). All receptors come from a man in his late teens or twenties in good health. CDR3s include the opening cysteine and the closing phenylalanine or tryptophan.

V: TRBV4-1; J: TRBJ2-2; CDR3: CASSPDPGTLTGELFF
V: TRBV20-1; J: TRBJ1-2; CDR3: CSARQTDTYGYTF
V: TRBV27; J: TRBJ2-1; CDR3: CARGGPCLKQFF
V: TRBV5-5; J: TRBJ2-7; CDR3: CASSRIHGLPYEQYF
V: TRBV5-1; J: TRBJ2-1; CDR3: CASSLARTSGREDEQFF
V: TRBV27; J: TRBJ2-1; CDR3: CASSLSSYNEQFF
V: TRBV7-9; J: TRBJ2-1; CDR3: CASSLQRTSGRNEQFF
V: TRBV29-1; J: TRBJ2-2; CDR3: CSVSQGVFTGELFF
V: TRBV5-1; J: TRBJ2-3; CDR3: CASRRGPSAGGGDTQYF
V: TRBV28; J: TRBJ2-1; CDR3: CASSLYGRALGEQFF
V: TRBV5-1; J: TRBJ2-3; CDR3: CASSFGLTGSSTDTQYF
V: TRBV7-2; J: TRBJ2-2; CDR3: CASSQTQGGGELFF
V: TRBV15; J: TRBJ2-1; CDR3: CATSVSGSGNEQFF
V: TRBV18; J: TRBJ1-2; CDR3: CASSPGETYGYTF
V: TRBV6-5; J: TRBJ1-1; CDR3: CASTPFRGNTEAFF
V: TRBV5-5; J: TRBJ2-1; CDR3: CASSQAGTNSYNEQFF
V: TRBV7-9; J: TRBJ2-1; CDR3: CASSGSGTSANEQFF
V: TRBV5-5; J: TRBJ2-2; CDR3: CASSLEGTSGSWELFF
V: TRBV6-2/TRBV6-3; J: TRBJ2-7; CDR3: CASSYSGSPYEQYF
V: TRBV12-3/TRBV12-4; J: TRBJ2-5; CDR3: CASSGTGGIGETQYF
V: TRBV6-2/TRBV6-3; J: TRBJ2-1; CDR3: CASSTGTTVYNEQFF
V: TRBV30; J: TRBJ2-3; CDR3: CAWSVAGDTQYF
V: TRBV12-3/TRBV12-4; J: TRBJ2-1; CDR3: CASSIKGAYNEQFF
V: TRBV7-9; J: TRBJ1-5; CDR3: CASSSGVESNQPQHF
V: TRBV7-8; J: TRBJ2-4; CDR3: CASSPYPLGPPTKNIQYF
V: TRBV12-3/TRBV12-4; J: TRBJ2-3; CDR3: CASRPALGSTDTQYF
V: TRBV4-2; J: TRBJ2-1; CDR3: CASSQVFLGSDHEQFF
V: TRBV12-3/TRBV12-4; J: TRBJ2-6; CDR3: CASSFGRGPGANVLTF
V: TRBV5-1; J: TRBJ2-7; CDR3: CASSPRRPGAGGYEQYF
V: TRBV6-5; J: TRBJ1-5; CDR3: CASGPGQRNQPQHF
V: TRBV27; J: TRBJ2-3; CDR3: CASSLERQRSTDTQYF
V: TRBV27; J: TRBJ2-7; CDR3: CASTQSPALEQYF
V: TRBV4-1; J: TRBJ2-2; CDR3: CASSRLGLAGTNTGELFF
V: TRBV5-1; J: TRBJ2-2; CDR3: CASTPRGSGDTGELFF
V: TRBV11-2; J: TRBJ1-5; CDR3: CAHRLQGSQPQHF
V: TRBV10-3; J: TRBJ2-7; CDR3: CAISDPLNGYEQYF
V: TRBV7-9; J: TRBJ2-3; CDR3: CASSMADLRSTDTQYF
V: TRBV5-1; J: TRBJ2-3; CDR3: CASNLQGPPTDTQYF
V: TRBV10-1; J: TRBJ2-3; CDR3: CASSELSGTHGGDTQYF
V: TRBV7-8; J: TRBJ2-3; CDR3: CASSLVPAGTDTQYF
V: TRBV5-1; J: TRBJ2-1; CDR3: CASGQAGESYNEQFF